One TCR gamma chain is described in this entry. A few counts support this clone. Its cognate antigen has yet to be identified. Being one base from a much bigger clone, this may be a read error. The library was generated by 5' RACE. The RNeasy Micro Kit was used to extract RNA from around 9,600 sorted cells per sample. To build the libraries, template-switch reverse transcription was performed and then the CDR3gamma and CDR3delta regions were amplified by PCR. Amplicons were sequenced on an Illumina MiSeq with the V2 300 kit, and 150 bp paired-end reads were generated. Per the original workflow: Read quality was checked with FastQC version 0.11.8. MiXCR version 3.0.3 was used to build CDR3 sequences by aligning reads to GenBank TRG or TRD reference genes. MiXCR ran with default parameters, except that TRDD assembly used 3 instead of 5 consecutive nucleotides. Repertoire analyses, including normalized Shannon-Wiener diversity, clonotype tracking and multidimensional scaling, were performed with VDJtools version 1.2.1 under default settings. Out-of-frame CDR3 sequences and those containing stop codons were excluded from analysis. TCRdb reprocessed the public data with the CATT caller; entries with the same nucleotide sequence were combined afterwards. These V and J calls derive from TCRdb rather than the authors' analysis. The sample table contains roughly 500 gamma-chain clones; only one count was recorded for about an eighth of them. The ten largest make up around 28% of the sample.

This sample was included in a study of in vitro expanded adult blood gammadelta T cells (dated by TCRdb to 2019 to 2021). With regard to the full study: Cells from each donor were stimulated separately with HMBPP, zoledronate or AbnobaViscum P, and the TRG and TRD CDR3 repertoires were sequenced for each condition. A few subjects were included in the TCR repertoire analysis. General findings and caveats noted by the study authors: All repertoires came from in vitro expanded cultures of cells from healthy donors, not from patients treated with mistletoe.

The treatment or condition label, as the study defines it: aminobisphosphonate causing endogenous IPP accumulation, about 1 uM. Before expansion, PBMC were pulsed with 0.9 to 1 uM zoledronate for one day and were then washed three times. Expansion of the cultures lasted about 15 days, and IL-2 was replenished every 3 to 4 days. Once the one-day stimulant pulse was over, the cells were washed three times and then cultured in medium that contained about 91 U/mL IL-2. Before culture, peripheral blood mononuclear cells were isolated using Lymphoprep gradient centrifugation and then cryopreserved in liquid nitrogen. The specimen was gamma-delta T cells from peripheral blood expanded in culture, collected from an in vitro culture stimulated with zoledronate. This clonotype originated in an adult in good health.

The DNA reads as follows: TGTGCCTTGTGGGAGGCCCAAGAGTCGGGCAAAAAAATCAAGGTATTT. Its amino acids are CALWEAQESGKKIKVF. The rearranged segments are TRGV9 and TRGJP. For CDR1 and CDR2, the germline V gene (reference sequence) lists GITISATS and ISYDGTV. Including cysteine and phenylalanine, the CDR3 has 16 amino acids. Just the 48-base CDR3 DNA is kept, in frame starting at base 1.